Only one count was recorded for the clone carrying this TCR beta chain. Its antigen is not known. The data originate from a study of cytomegalovirus exposure and HLA in healthy donors. PCR amplification relied on 60 Vbeta primers (plus 13 Jbeta primers). Measured with immunoSEQ multiplex PCR; TCRdb has only the in-frame clones, and not every one. This sample yields 60,000 to 75,000 clones, of which roughly 80% are seen a single time; about 20% belongs to the top ten. The CDR3 length is 13 residues. The germline V and J ends were trimmed by 1 base and 4 bases, with 5 bases remaining between them. Germline CDR1 and CDR2: LGHNA and YNFKEQ. Study-wide points: Compared with the approximately 680-donor mean, an Asian-associated ancestry cluster reportedly had fewer N-insertions, according to a later analysis. A later examination showed that TCR association rates differed by HLA locus, with DRB1 most and HLA-C fewest. The study assumed roughly uniform donor sequencing depth for presence/absence analyses. A missense DCLRE1C variant was associated with V- and J-gene trimming of TCR beta chains in a later analysis, and an independent cohort replicated the association.

Specimen: PBMCs. The rearrangement joins TRBV4-2 to TRBJ1-5; D unclear. This TCR derives from a woman under 40 in good health and CMV-seropositive. CDR3 loop: CASSQGENQPQHF. CDR3 nucleotides: TGTGCCAGCAGCCAAGGAGAAAATCAGCCCCAGCATTTT.